The clone carrying this TCR beta chain occurred many times. Its target is not known. This entry belongs to a study of early T cells in non-severe SARS-CoV-2 infection. About the research overall: With bulk RNA from unsorted whole blood as input, sequencing yielded unpaired chains. Whole-study results and caveats: Sequences matched to VDJdb favored anti-spike CD8 responses, while private and CD4 specificities were missed.

Individual cDNA molecules carried attached unique molecular identifiers. MiXCR, applied by TCRdb to the 5' RACE reads, yields one record per CDR3 protein. The data contain about 55,000 distinct CDR3 sequences, roughly 12% of them singletons. The CDR3 is 14 amino acids. Trimming removed 0 bases at V and 3 bases at J, with 9 bases between. Germline assignment: CDR1 SGHRS and CDR2 YFSETQ. The specimen was whole blood. V is TRBV5-1 and J is TRBJ2-5; D gene uncertain. The receptor was derived from an adult who was a healthcare worker with PCR-confirmed SARS-CoV-2 infection or an uninfected control (not recorded which). Here the CDR3 reads CASSLALRKETQYF. CDR3 DNA: TGCGCCAGCAGCTTGGCCTTACGCAAAGAGACCCAGTACTTC.